This T cell receptor beta chain was obtained from a study of patients and donors after allogeneic stem cell transplantation. In its sample, this clonotype was seen a few times. V was shortened by 3 bases and J by 0 bases, with 15 bases between the two germline ends. Per the germline V gene, CDR1 is DFQATT and CDR2 is SNEGSKA (reference sequence). CDR3 length: 16 residues. TCRdb re-called the RT-PCR reads with MiXCR, one entry per CDR3 protein. The sample lists some 880,000 distinct CDR3 sequences, under 20% occurring once. V is TRBV20-1 and J is TRBJ2-4, with no clear D. Source material: blood, either unsorted or a sorted T cell fraction (not recorded which). The receptor's source is a human donor who was either an allogeneic HSCT recipient or a stem cell or donor lymphocyte infusion donor (not recorded which). It is not recorded whose cells these are; they may come from a transplant donor. CDR3 coding DNA: TGCAGTGCTAGGCCCCCCGTACCTTTAGCCAAAAACATTCAGTACTTC. Translation gives CSARPPVPLAKNIQYF.